This entry features one TCR beta chain sequence. The sample comes from a study of cytomegalovirus exposure and HLA in healthy donors. The primer mix had 60 Vbeta and 13 Jbeta primers. Clones were read by immunoSEQ multiplex PCR, and TCRdb kept only the in-frame ones, dropping some. The repertoire has approximately 160,000 clones, approximately 84% of them found once; the top ten carry under 5%. The V segment lost 3 bases and the J segment 4 bases; nucleotides outside the gene matches: 11. This CDR3 is built from 16 residues. CDR1 is SGHRS, CDR2 YFSETQ, per germline. The source of this sequence is a man younger than 35 in good health and CMV-seronegative. The chain joins TRBV5-1 to TRBJ1-2, with 8 bases that match TRBD1. Sequencing was performed on PBMCs. CDR3 sequence: CASSSSGDRGGYGYTF. The CDR3 DNA reads TGCGCCAGCAGCTCGTCCGGAGACAGGGGTGGCTATGGCTACACCTTC.